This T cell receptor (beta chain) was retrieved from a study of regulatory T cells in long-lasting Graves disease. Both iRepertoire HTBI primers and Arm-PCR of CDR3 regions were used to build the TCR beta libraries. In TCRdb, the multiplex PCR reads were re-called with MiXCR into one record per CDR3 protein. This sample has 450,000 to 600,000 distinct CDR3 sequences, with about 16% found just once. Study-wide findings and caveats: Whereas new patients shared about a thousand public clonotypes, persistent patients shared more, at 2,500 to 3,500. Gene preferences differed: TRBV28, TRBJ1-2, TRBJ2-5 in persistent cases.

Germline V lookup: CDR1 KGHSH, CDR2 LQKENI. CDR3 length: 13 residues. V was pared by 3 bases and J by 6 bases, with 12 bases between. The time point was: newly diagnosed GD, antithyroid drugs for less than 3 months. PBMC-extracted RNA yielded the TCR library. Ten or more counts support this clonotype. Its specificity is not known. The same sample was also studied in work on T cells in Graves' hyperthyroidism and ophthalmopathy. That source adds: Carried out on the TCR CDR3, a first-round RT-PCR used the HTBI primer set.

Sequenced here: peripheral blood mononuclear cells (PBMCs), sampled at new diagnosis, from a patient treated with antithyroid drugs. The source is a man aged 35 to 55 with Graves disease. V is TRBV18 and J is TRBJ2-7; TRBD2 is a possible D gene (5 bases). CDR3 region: CASSPPGIREQYF. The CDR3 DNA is TGTGCCAGCTCACCGCCCGGGATCCGCGAGCAGTACTTC.